Listed below are T cell receptor beta chains from one sample, sequenced in a study of CD8+ T cells in alopecia areata. Sequencing was performed with immunoSEQ multiplex PCR; in TCRdb, only in-frame clones are kept and a portion is missing. The sample shows some 210,000 clones, more than 45% of them seen only once. The sequences come from CD4+ T cells sorted from blood, collected at week 0. The source of these receptors is a human donor with alopecia areata. The CDR3 runs from the conserved cysteine through the conserved F or W. Fields, in order: CDR3 length, clone size, D gene, J gene, V gene, CDR3 DNA, CDR3 protein. The D gene is left open where the match is weak. For some rows the clone size is stated as once, few or many, or as a class when expanded; others skip it.

13,NA,NA,TRBJ1-1,TRBV9,TGTGCCAGCAGCATGGACGGCCGGGGGGAAGCTTTCTTT,CASSMDGRGEAFF
16,NA,NA,TRBJ1-2,TRBV27,TGTGCCAGCAGTTTATACCCACAGGGCGGCCGGGATGGCTACACCTTC,CASSLYPQGGRDGYTF
17,NA,TRBD1,TRBJ2-3,TRBV30,TGTGCCTGGAGTGCAGGCCGGGGGGACAGGGGTTGGAATACGCAGTATTTT,CAWSAGRGDRGWNTQYF
17,NA,TRBD2,TRBJ2-5,TRBV30,TGTGCCTGGAGTGGGACTAGCCGAAGGCGACCACAAGAGACCCAGTACTTC,CAWSGTSRRRPQETQYF
15,NA,TRBD2,TRBJ2-7,TRBV30,TGTGCCTGGAGTCCCTTAGCGGGGTACTCCTACGAGCAGTACTTC,CAWSPLAGYSYEQYF
15,NA,NA,TRBJ2-3,TRBV4-2,TGTGCCAGCAGCCAATTCGAAGGTGAGACAGATACGCAGTATTTT,CASSQFEGETDTQYF
14,NA,NA,TRBJ1-1,TRBV6-5,TGTGCCAGCAGTCCCATTGACAGTAACACTGAAGCTTTCTTT,CASSPIDSNTEAFF
18,NA,TRBD2,TRBJ2-3,TRBV9,TGTGCCAGCAGCGCCACTAGCGGGGGGGCGAGAGGCACAGATACGCAGTATTTT,CASSATSGGARGTDTQYF
12,few,NA,TRBJ2-5,TRBV30,TGTGCCTGGATGCGGGATTCCGAGACCCAGTACTTC,CAWMRDSETQYF
16,NA,NA,TRBJ1-3,TRBV6-6,TGTGCCAGCAGTAACGACAGGATACGCTCTGGAAACACCATATATTTT,CASSNDRIRSGNTIYF
14,NA,TRBD1,TRBJ2-5,TRBV19,TGTGCCAGTAGTAGGGACAGAGGGGTGGAGACCCAGTACTTC,CASSRDRGVETQYF
13,few,NA,TRBJ2-6,TRBV6-1,TGTGCCAGTACAGGGAGAGGGGCCAACGTCCTGACTTTC,CASTGRGANVLTF
14,NA,NA,TRBJ1-1,TRBV28,TGTGCCAGCAGTTTAGGACACCCGAACACTGAAGCTTTCTTT,CASSLGHPNTEAFF
15,NA,NA,TRBJ2-4,TRBV7-9,TGTGCCAGCAGTGACAGTTCACTAGCCAAAAACATTCAGTACTTC,CASSDSSLAKNIQYF
13,NA,NA,TRBJ2-3,TRBV30,TGTGCCTGGAAGGCTCCGAGCGGGCCTACGCAGTATTTT,CAWKAPSGPTQYF
15,few,TRBD1,TRBJ1-4,TRBV18,TGTGCCAGCTCACCCTCGAGACAGGGTGTTGAAAAACTGTTTTTT,CASSPSRQGVEKLFF
15,NA,NA,TRBJ1-5,TRBV30,TGTGCCTGGAGTGCGGGCCAGGTTAGCAATCAGCCCCAGCATTTT,CAWSAGQVSNQPQHF
14,NA,NA,TRBJ1-1,TRBV29-1,TGCAGCGTTGCGGACGGGCTTATGAACACTGAAGCTTTCTTT,CSVADGLMNTEAFF
18,NA,TRBD1,TRBJ1-3,TRBV6-1,TGTGCCAGCAGTGAAGCCGGGACAGGCACCATCACTGGAAACACCATATATTTT,CASSEAGTGTITGNTIYF
13,few,NA,TRBJ1-2,TRBV7-9,TGTGCCAGCAGCTTAGCCCGGACAGAAGGCTACACCTTC,CASSLARTEGYTF
13,NA,NA,TRBJ2-7,TRBV23-1,TGCGCCAGCAGTCAAGAACTCACCTACGAGCAGTACTTC,CASSQELTYEQYF
16,NA,TRBD2,TRBJ2-3,TRBV30,TGTGCCTGGAGTGGGGGACTAGCGGGAGGCCGCGATACGCAGTATTTT,CAWSGGLAGGRDTQYF
14,NA,NA,TRBJ1-1,TRBV4-1,TGCGCCAGCAGCCAAGGCCCGAGGAACACTGAAGCTTTCTTT,CASSQGPRNTEAFF
14,few,NA,TRBJ2-2,TRBV5-1,TGCGCCAGCAGCTTGGACAGGGTTCCTGGGGAGCTGTTTTTT,CASSLDRVPGELFF
19,NA,NA,TRBJ2-3,TRBV27,TGTGCCAGCAGACCCGGTGGGCGGTGGGGGGCGAGAAACACAGATACGCAGTATTTT,CASRPGGRWGARNTDTQYF
14,NA,TRBD1,TRBJ2-7,TRBV2,TGTGCCAGCAAGGGGACAGGAGCATCCTACGAGCAGTACTTC,CASKGTGASYEQYF
13,NA,NA,TRBJ1-2,TRBV29-1,TGCAGCGGCCTGGACAGAAAGACCTATGGCTACACCTTC,CSGLDRKTYGYTF
16,NA,TRBD2,TRBJ2-7,TRBV29-1,TGCAGCGTTGGGCGACTAGCGGGATCCGCCTCCTACGAGCAGTACTTC,CSVGRLAGSASYEQYF
17,NA,TRBD1,TRBJ1-2,TRBV4-1,TGCGCCAGCAGCCAAGATGAAGAACAGGGGGCCGGCTATGGCTACACCTTC,CASSQDEEQGAGYGYTF
14,NA,NA,TRBJ2-7,TRBV11-2,TGTGCCAGCAGCTTAGGAGTCAGCTCCTACGAGCAGTACTTC,CASSLGVSSYEQYF
14,NA,NA,TRBJ2-7,TRBV27,TGTGCCAGCACCTGGGGGCCCCCGCCATACGAGCAGTACTTC,CASTWGPPPYEQYF
18,NA,TRBD1,TRBJ1-1,TRBV30,TGTGCCTGGAGTGTGAGACAGGGAATGTATGGGATGAACACTGAAGCTTTCTTT,CAWSVRQGMYGMNTEAFF